Each of the 7 T cell receptor beta chains below was sequenced from the same sample in a study of CD8 T cells in ankylosing spondylitis. TCRdb passed the 5' RACE reads through MiXCR, listing each CDR3 protein once. The table shows approximately 150,000 distinct CDR3 sequences, with about 42% occurring only once. The sequenced material came from synovial fluid, either unsorted or a sorted T cell fraction (not recorded which). These receptors were obtained from a male donor with ankylosing spondylitis.

CDR3 amino acids: CASSLRGLAYNEQFF. CDR3 coding DNA: TGTGCCAGCAGCCTTAGAGGACTCGCCTACAATGAGCAGTTCTTC. V is TRBV13 and J is TRBJ2-1, with a tentative D call TRBD2 (5 bases). V was shortened by 5 bases and J by 2 bases, with 13 bases between the two germline ends. The germline gives CDR1 PRHDT, CDR2 FYEKMQ (reference sequence). The CDR3 spans 15 residues.

This clonotype was observed a handful of times. The rearrangement links TRBV6-5 to TRBJ2-2, with D hard to call. CDR1 MNHEY and CDR2 SVGAGI come from the germline V gene. Trimming took off 4 bases at V and 4 bases at J, with 10 bases between the two ends. The length of the CDR3 is 14 residues. Here the CDR3 DNA reads TGTGCCAGCAGTTCGGCCTCCCCCACCGGGGAGCTGTTTTTT. Its protein is CASSSASPTGELFF.

This chain links TRBV4-1 with TRBJ2-3, with D hard to call. The CDR3 spans 15 residues. Germline CDR1 MGHRA, CDR2 YSYEKL. V lost 4 bases, J lost 0 bases, and 11 bases lay in between. The CDR3 DNA follows: TGCGCCAGCAGCCCGTACACTGGTAGCACAGATACGCAGTATTTT. This gives the protein CASSPYTGSTDTQYF.

The chain joins TRBV27 to TRBJ2-5; 8 positions agree with TRBD1. V trimming: 9 bases; J trimming: 6 bases; junction bases outside the gene matches: 9. This CDR3 spans 13 amino acids. Germline loops: CDR1 MNHEY, CDR2 SMNVEV (reference sequence). CDR3 nucleotides: TGTGCCAGTAAGAGACAGGGGAGAAAGACCCAGTACTTC. It encodes CASKRQGRKTQYF.

The table lists this clonotype with a few counts. The V gene is TRBV29-1, the J gene TRBJ2-1, with no clear D. The CDR3 covers 11 residues. Germline V CDR1 and CDR2: SQVTM, ANQGSEA. V lost 7 bases and J 5 bases, leaving 9 bases between the germline ends. Here the CDR3 reads CSELGHNEQFF. The DNA of the CDR3 is TGCAGCGAACTGGGCCACAATGAGCAGTTCTTC.

V usage is TRBV6-1 and J usage is TRBJ1-6; D not resolved. Per the germline V gene, CDR1 is MNHNS and CDR2 is SASEGT. Trimming removed 2 bases from V and 5 bases from J, with 13 bases in between. The CDR3 extends over 16 amino acids. The CDR3 DNA is TGTGCCAGCAGTGAACGACGGTTTAGAGATAATTCACCCCTCCACTTT. This codes for CASSERRFRDNSPLHF.

The V and J genes are TRBV12-3 or TRBV12-4 and TRBJ2-1; maybe TRBD2 (6 bases). The CDR3 is made up of 14 amino acids. The germline V and J ends were trimmed by 8 bases and 2 bases, with 13 bases remaining between them. The CDR3 DNA is TGTGCCAGCGGCGCGGGATATCCCTACAATGAGCAGTTCTTC. It encodes CASGAGYPYNEQFF.